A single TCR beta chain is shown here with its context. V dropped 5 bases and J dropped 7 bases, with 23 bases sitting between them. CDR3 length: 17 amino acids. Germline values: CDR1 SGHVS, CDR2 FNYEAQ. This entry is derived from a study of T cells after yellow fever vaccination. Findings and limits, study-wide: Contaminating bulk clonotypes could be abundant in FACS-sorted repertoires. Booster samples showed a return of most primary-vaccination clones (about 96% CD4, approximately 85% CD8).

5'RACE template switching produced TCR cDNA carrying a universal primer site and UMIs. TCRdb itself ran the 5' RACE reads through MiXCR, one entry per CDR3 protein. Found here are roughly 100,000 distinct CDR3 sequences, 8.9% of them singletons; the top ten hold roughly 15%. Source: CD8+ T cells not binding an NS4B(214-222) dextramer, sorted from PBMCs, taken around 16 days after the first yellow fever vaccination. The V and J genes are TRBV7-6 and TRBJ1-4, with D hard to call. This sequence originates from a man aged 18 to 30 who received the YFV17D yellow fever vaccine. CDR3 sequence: CASSPGPMLGSSEKLFF. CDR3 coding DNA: TGTGCCAGCAGCCCGGGCCCGATGCTGGGTAGTAGTGAAAAACTGTTTTTT.